Listed below are T cell receptor beta chains from one sample, sequenced in a study of cytomegalovirus exposure and HLA in healthy donors. Using immunoSEQ multiplex PCR, the repertoire was profiled, and TCRdb retains in-frame clones only, with some absent. The data show roughly 150,000 clones, around 63% seen once. The source material was PBMCs. These receptors all come from a human donor in good health. Each CDR3 is given with its conserved first and last residue. The order of the fields is clone size, V gene, J gene, D gene, CDR3 protein, CDR3 DNA. The D gene is left open where the match is weak. Rows give clone size only sometimes, using once, few, many, or a class for an expanded clone.

clone_size: once
v_call: TRBV5-1
j_call: TRBJ1-3
d_call: NA
cdr3_aa: CASGAGASGNTIYF
cdr3_nt: TGCGCCAGCGGAGCAGGGGCCTCTGGAAACACCATATATTTT

clone_size: NA
v_call: TRBV28
j_call: TRBJ2-2
d_call: NA
cdr3_aa: CASSSLEGNTGELFF
cdr3_nt: TGTGCCAGCAGTTCTCTCGAGGGGAACACCGGGGAGCTGTTTTTT

clone_size: NA
v_call: TRBV29-1
j_call: TRBJ1-5
d_call: TRBD1
cdr3_aa: CSVGTGVGNQPQHF
cdr3_nt: TGCAGCGTGGGGACAGGGGTGGGCAATCAGCCCCAGCATTTT

clone_size: NA
v_call: TRBV10-3
j_call: TRBJ2-5
d_call: NA
cdr3_aa: CAISDPSAGRETQYF
cdr3_nt: TGTGCCATCAGTGACCCTTCGGCAGGTAGAGAGACCCAGTACTTC

clone_size: NA
v_call: TRBV6-5
j_call: TRBJ2-1
d_call: TRBD2
cdr3_aa: CASSSLAESSYNEQFF
cdr3_nt: TGTGCCAGCAGTTCACTAGCGGAAAGCTCCTACAATGAGCAGTTCTTC

clone_size: NA
v_call: TRBV7-2
j_call: TRBJ2-1
d_call: TRBD2
cdr3_aa: CASSLISEGLAFNEQFF
cdr3_nt: TGTGCCAGCAGCTTAATCTCCGAGGGACTAGCGTTCAATGAGCAGTTCTTC

clone_size: NA
v_call: TRBV18
j_call: TRBJ2-1
d_call: NA
cdr3_aa: CASSPTPGEQFF
cdr3_nt: TGTGCCAGCTCACCAACCCCAGGTGAGCAGTTCTTC

clone_size: NA
v_call: TRBV6-5
j_call: TRBJ1-6
d_call: TRBD1
cdr3_aa: CASRGQGNSPLHF
cdr3_nt: TGTGCCAGCAGGGGACAGGGAAATTCACCCCTCCACTTT

clone_size: NA
v_call: TRBV11-3
j_call: TRBJ2-1
d_call: NA
cdr3_aa: CASSYAKNAYNEQFF
cdr3_nt: TGTGCCAGCAGCTATGCCAAGAATGCGTACAATGAGCAGTTCTTC

clone_size: once
v_call: TRBV27
j_call: TRBJ2-1
d_call: TRBD2
cdr3_aa: CASSPSLAEGNNEQFF
cdr3_nt: TGTGCCAGCAGCCCATCTCTAGCGGAGGGCAACAATGAGCAGTTCTTC

clone_size: NA
v_call: TRBV28
j_call: TRBJ1-5
d_call: NA
cdr3_aa: CASIRGNLDQPQHF
cdr3_nt: TGTGCCAGCATTAGGGGAAATTTGGATCAGCCCCAGCATTTT

clone_size: NA
v_call: TRBV25-1
j_call: TRBJ2-5
d_call: NA
cdr3_aa: CASSESPLETQYF
cdr3_nt: TGTGCCAGCAGTGAAAGCCCGCTGGAGACCCAGTACTTC

clone_size: NA
v_call: TRBV27
j_call: TRBJ2-2
d_call: TRBD2
cdr3_aa: CASRIRSSGRALSGELFF
cdr3_nt: TGTGCCAGCAGAATTAGGTCTAGCGGGAGGGCCCTAAGCGGGGAGCTGTTTTTT

clone_size: NA
v_call: TRBV7-9
j_call: TRBJ2-7
d_call: TRBD2
cdr3_aa: CASSLVAGKGSEQYF
cdr3_nt: TGTGCCAGCAGCTTAGTAGCGGGGAAAGGGAGCGAGCAGTACTTC

clone_size: NA
v_call: TRBV5-1
j_call: TRBJ2-7
d_call: TRBD1
cdr3_aa: CASRYNDRGSIYEQYF
cdr3_nt: TGCGCCAGCAGATACAACGACAGGGGTTCAATCTACGAGCAGTACTTC

clone_size: few
v_call: TRBV28
j_call: TRBJ1-1
d_call: NA
cdr3_aa: CASSLSRGHTEAFF
cdr3_nt: TGTGCCAGCAGTTTATCCAGGGGTCACACTGAAGCTTTCTTT

clone_size: NA
v_call: TRBV5-4
j_call: TRBJ1-5
d_call: NA
cdr3_aa: CASSLAETGNQPQHF
cdr3_nt: TGTGCCAGCAGCTTGGCCGAGACAGGCAATCAGCCCCAGCATTTT

clone_size: NA
v_call: TRBV27
j_call: TRBJ1-2
d_call: NA
cdr3_aa: CASSLSGDYGYTF
cdr3_nt: TGTGCCAGCAGTTTATCAGGGGACTATGGCTACACCTTC